This TCR beta chain is from a study of spatial heterogeneity in lung cancer. Study details: The donors were 72 patients with non-small cell lung cancer that was early-stage and untreated. Roughly 2 years after resection was the median timing of the follow-up PBMC samples, which were sequenced when available.

In the library, each TCR cDNA molecule bore its own unique molecular identifier. One entry per CDR3 protein, called by TCRdb with MiXCR from the 5' RACE reads. There are roughly 120,000 distinct CDR3 sequences in the sample; 9% to 15% occur only once, and approximately 15% lies in the top ten. The time point: blood at routine non-recurrence follow-up after resection. Sequencing covered unsorted whole RNA taken from tumor, nontumor lung or frozen PBMC. In this sample, this clonotype turned up many times. V was clipped by 5 bases and J by 3 bases, with 10 bases between them. The length of the CDR3 is 13 residues. Germline V lookup: CDR1 MDHEN, CDR2 SYDVKM.

The V call is TRBV28, the J call TRBJ1-2; D is uncertain. The TCR comes from a male donor with early-stage non-small cell lung cancer. Material: PBMCs, obtained at follow-up. DNA for the CDR3: TGTGCCAGCAGTCCACTATTCGACTATGGCTACACCTTC. It codes for CASSPLFDYGYTF.